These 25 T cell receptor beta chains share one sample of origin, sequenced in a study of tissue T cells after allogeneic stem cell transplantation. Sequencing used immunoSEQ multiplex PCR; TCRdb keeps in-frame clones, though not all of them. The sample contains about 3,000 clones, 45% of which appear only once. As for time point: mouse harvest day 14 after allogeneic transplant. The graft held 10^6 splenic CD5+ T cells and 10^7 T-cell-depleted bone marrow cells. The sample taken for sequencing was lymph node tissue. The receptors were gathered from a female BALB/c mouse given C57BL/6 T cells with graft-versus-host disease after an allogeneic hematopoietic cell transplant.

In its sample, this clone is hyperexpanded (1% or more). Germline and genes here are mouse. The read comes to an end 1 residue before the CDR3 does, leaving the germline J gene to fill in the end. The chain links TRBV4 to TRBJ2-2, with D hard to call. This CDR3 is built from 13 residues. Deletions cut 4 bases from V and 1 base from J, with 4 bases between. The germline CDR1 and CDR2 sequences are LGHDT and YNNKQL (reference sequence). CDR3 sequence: CASSWVNTGQLYF. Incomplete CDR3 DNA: TGTGCCAGCAGCTGGGTAAACACCGGGCAGCTCTAC.

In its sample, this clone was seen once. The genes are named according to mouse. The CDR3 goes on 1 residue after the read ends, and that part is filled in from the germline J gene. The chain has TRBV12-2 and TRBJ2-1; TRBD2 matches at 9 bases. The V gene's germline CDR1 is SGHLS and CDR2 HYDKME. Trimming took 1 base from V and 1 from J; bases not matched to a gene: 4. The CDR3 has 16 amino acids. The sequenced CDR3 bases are TGTGCCAGCTCTCTTCGCTGGGGGGGGAACTATGCTGAGCAGTTC. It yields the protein CASSLRWGGNYAEQF. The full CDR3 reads CASSLRWGGNYAEQFF.

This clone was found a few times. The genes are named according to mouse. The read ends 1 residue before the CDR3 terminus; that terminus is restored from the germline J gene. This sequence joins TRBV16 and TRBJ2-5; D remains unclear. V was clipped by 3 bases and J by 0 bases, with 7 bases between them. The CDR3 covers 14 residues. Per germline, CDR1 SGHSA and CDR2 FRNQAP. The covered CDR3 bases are TGTGCAAGCAGCTTTAGCAATAACCAAGACACCCAGTAC. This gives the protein CASSFSNNQDTQY. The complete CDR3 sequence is CASSFSNNQDTQYF.

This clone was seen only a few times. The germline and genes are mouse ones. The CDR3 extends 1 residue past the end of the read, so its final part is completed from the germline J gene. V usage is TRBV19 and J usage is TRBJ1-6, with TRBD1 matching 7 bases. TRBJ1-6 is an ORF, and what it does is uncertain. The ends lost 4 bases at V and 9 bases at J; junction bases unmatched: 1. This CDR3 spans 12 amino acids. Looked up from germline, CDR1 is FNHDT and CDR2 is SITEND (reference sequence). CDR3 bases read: TGTGCCAGCAGTCGACAGGGTTCGCCCCTCTAC. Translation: CASSRQGSPLY. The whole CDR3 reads CASSRQGSPLYF.

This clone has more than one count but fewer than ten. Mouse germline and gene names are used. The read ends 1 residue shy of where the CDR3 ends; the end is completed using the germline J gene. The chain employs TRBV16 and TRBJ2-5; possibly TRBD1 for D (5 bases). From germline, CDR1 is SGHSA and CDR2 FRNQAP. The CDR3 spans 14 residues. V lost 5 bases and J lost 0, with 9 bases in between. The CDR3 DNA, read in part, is TGTGCAAGCAGCCTACAGGTTAACCAAGACACCCAGTAC. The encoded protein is CASSLQVNQDTQY. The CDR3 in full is CASSLQVNQDTQYF.

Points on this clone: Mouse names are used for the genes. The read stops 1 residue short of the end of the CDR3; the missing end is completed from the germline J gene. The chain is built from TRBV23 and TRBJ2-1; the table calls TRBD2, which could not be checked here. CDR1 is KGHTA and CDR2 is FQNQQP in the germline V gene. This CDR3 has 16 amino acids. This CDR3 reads CSSSPTGGLNYAEQFF. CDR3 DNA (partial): TGCTCCAGCAGTCCGACTGGGGGGCTGAACTATGCTGAGCAGTTC.

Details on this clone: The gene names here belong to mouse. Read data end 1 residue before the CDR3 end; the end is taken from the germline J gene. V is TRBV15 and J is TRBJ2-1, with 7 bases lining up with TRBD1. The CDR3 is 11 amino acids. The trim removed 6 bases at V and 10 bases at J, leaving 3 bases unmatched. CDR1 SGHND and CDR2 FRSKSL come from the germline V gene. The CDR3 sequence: CASSLTGEQFF. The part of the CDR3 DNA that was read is TGTGCCAGCAGCCTGACAGGGGAGCAGTTC. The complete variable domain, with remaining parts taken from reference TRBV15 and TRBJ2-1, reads DAGVTQTPRHEVAEKGQTIILKCEPVSGHNDLFWYRQTKIQGLELLSYFRSKSLMEDGGAFKDRFKAEMLNSSFSTLKIQPTEPKDSAVYLCASSLTGEQFFGPGTRLTVL.

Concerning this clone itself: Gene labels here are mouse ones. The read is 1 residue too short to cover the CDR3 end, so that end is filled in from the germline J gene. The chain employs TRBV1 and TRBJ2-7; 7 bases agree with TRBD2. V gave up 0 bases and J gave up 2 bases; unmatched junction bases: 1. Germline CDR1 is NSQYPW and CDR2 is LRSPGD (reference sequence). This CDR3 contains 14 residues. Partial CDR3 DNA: TGCACCTGCAGTGCAGATCTGGGGGCCTATGAACAGTAC. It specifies CTCSADLGAYEQY. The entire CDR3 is CTCSADLGAYEQYF.

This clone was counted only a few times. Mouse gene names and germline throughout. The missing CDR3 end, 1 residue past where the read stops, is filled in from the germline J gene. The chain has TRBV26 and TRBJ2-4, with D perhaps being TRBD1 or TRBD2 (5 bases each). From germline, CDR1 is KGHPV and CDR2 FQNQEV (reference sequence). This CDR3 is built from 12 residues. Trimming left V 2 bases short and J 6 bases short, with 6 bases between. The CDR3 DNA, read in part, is TGTGCCAGCAGTCTGCGGGACAACACCTTGTAC. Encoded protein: CASSLRDNTLY. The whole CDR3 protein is CASSLRDNTLYF.

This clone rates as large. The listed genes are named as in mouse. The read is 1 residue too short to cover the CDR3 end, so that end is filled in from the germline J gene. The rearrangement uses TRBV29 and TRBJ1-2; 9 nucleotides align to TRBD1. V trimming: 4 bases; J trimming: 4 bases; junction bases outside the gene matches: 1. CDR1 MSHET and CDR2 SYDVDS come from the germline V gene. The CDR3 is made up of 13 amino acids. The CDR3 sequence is CASSSGQGSDYTF. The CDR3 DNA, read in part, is TGTGCTAGCAGTTCGGGACAGGGCTCCGACTACACC.

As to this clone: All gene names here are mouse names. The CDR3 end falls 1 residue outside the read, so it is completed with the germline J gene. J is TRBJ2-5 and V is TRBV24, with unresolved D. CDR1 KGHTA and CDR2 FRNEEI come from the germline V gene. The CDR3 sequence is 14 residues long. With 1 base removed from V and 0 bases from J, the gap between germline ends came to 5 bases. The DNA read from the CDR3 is TGTGCCAGCAGTCTGTTCAGTAACCAAGACACCCAGTAC. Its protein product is CASSLFSNQDTQY. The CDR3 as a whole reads CASSLFSNQDTQYF.

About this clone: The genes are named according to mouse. The CDR3: CASSPTENTLYF. Partial CDR3 DNA: TGTGCCAGCAGTCCGACAGAAAACACCTTGTAC. This chain joins TRBV26 and TRBJ2-4, with D possibly matching TRBD1 (5 bases). The sequenced fragment ends 1 residue before the CDR3 boundary, so the rest is inferred from the germline J gene. Germline V gene sequence: CDR1 KGHPV, CDR2 FQNQEV (reference sequence). Trimming pared 4 bases from V and 4 bases from J, leaving 6 bases between. This CDR3 has 12 amino acids. Full variable domain (rest looked up from reference TRBV26 and TRBJ2-4): NSKVIQTPRYLVKGQGQKAKMRCIPEKGHPVVFWYQQNKNNEFKFLINFQNQEVLQQIDMTEKRFSAECPSNSPCSLEIQSSEAGDSALYLCASSPTENTLYFGAGTRLSVL.

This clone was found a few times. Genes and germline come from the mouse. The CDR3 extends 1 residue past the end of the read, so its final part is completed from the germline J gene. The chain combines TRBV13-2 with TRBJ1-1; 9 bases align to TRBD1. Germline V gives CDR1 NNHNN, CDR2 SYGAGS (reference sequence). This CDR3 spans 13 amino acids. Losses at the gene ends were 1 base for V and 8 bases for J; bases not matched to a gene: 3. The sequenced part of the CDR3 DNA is TGTGCCAGCGGTGATTTGGGGACAGGGGAAGTCTTC. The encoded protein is CASGDLGTGEVF. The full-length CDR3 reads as CASGDLGTGEVFF.

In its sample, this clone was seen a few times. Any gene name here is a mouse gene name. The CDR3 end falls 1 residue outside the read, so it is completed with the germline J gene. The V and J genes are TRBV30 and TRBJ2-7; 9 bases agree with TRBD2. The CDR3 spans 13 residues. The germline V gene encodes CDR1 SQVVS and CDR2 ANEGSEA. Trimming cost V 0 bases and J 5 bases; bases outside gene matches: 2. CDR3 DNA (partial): TGTAGTTCTAGAGATCACTGGGGGGATGAACAGTAC. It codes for CSSRDHWGDEQY. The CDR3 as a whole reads CSSRDHWGDEQYF.

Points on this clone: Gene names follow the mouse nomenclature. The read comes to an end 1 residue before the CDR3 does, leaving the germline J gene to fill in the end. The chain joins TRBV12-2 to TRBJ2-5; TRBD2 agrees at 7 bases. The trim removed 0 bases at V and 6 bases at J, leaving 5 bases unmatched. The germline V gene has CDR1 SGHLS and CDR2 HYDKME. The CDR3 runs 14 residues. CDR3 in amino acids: CASSLGGGLDTQYF. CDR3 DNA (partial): TGTGCCAGCTCTCTCGGTGGGGGGTTGGACACCCAGTAC.

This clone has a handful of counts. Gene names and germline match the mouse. CDR3 DNA, as far as it was read: TGTGCCAGCAGTCCGGGGGGGCGCGATGCAGAAACGCTGTAT. Protein sequence: CASSPGGRDAETLY. The full CDR3 reads CASSPGGRDAETLYF. The rearrangement uses TRBV24 and TRBJ2-3, with 8 bases that match TRBD2. Read data end 1 residue before the CDR3 end; the end is taken from the germline J gene. Per the germline V gene, CDR1 is KGHTA and CDR2 is FRNEEI. This CDR3 region has 15 residues. J gave up 2 bases and V 4 bases, and 5 bases lay outside the gene matches.

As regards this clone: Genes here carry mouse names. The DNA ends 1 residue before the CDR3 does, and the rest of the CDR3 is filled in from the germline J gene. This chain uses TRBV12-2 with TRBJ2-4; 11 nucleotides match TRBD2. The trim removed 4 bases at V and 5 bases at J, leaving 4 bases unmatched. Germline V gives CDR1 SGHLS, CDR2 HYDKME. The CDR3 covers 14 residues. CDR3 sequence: CASSPGTGGNTLYF. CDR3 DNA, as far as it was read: TGTGCCAGCTCCCCCGGGACTGGGGGAAACACCTTGTAC.

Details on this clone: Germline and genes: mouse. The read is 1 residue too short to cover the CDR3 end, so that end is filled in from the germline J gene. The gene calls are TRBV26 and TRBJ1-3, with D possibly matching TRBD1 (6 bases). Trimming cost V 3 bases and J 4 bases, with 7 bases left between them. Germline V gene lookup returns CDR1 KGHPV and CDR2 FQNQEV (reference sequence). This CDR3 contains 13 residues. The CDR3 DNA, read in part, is TGTGCCAGCAGTCTCAGGGGAGGAAATACGCTCTAT. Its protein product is CASSLRGGNTLY. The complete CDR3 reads CASSLRGGNTLYF.

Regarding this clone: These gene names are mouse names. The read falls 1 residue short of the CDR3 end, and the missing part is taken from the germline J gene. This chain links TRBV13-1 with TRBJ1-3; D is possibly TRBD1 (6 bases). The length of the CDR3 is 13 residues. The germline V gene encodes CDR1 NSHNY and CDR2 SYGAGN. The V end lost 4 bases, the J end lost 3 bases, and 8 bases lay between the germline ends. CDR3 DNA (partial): TGTGCCAGCAGTCCAGGGGTTGGAAATACGCTCTAT. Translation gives CASSPGVGNTLY. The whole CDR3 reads CASSPGVGNTLYF.

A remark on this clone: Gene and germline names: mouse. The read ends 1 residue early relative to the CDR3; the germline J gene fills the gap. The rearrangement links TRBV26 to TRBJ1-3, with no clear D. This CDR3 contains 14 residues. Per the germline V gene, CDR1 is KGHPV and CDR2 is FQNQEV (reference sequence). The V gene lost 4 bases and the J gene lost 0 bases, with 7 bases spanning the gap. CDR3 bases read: TGTGCCAGCAGTCCCCAGAATTCTGGAAATACGCTCTAT. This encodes CASSPQNSGNTLY. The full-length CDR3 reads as CASSPQNSGNTLYF.

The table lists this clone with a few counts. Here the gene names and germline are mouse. The covered CDR3 bases are TGTGGTGCTAGGGATCTCACTAACACCGGGCAGCTCTAC. Amino acid sequence: CGARDLTNTGQLY. The complete CDR3 protein is CGARDLTNTGQLYF. J is TRBJ2-2 and V is TRBV20; the D is unclear. The read terminates 1 residue ahead of where the CDR3 ends, so the germline J gene completes it. The CDR3 has 14 residues. Germline CDR1 and CDR2: GFQATS and STVNSAI. The V end was cut by 0 bases, the J end by 2 bases, with 7 bases between.

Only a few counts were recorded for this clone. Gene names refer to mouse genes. The part of the CDR3 DNA that was read is TGTGCCAGCAGCCAAGAGGGACTGGGGTATGAACAGTAC. Amino acids: CASSQEGLGYEQY. The whole CDR3 protein reads CASSQEGLGYEQYF. V gene TRBV5 combines with J gene TRBJ2-7; TRBD2 matches at 10 bases. The read falls 1 residue short of the CDR3 end, and the missing part is taken from the germline J gene. Looked up from germline, CDR1 is LGHNA and CDR2 is YNLKQL (reference sequence). The length of the CDR3 is 14 residues. Trimming took 0 bases from V and 4 from J; bases not matched to a gene: 0.

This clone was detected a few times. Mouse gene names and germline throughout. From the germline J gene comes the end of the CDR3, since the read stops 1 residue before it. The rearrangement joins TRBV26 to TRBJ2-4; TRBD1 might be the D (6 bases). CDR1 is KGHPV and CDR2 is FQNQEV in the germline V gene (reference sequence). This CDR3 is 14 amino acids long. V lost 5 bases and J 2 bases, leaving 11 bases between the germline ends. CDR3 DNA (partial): TGTGCCAGCAGTACCGGGACATTTCAAAACACCTTGTAC. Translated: CASSTGTFQNTLY. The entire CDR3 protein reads CASSTGTFQNTLYF.

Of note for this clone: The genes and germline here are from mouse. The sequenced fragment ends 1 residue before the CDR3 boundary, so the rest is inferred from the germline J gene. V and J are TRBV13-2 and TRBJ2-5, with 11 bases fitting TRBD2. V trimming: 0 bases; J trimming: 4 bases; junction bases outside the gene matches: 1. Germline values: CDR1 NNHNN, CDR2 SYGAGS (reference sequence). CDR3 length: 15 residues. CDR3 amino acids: CASGDDWGGKDTQYF. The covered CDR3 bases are TGTGCCAGCGGTGATGACTGGGGGGGCAAAGACACCCAGTAC.

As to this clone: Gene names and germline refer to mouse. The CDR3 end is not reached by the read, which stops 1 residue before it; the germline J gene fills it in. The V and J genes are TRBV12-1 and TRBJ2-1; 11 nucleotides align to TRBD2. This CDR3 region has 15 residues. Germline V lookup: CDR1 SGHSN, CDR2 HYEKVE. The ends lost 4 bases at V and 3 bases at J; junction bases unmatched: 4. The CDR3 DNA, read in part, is TGTGCCAGCTCACCACTGGGGGGGCGCTATGCTGAGCAGTTC. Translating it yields CASSPLGGRYAEQF. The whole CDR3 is CASSPLGGRYAEQFF.